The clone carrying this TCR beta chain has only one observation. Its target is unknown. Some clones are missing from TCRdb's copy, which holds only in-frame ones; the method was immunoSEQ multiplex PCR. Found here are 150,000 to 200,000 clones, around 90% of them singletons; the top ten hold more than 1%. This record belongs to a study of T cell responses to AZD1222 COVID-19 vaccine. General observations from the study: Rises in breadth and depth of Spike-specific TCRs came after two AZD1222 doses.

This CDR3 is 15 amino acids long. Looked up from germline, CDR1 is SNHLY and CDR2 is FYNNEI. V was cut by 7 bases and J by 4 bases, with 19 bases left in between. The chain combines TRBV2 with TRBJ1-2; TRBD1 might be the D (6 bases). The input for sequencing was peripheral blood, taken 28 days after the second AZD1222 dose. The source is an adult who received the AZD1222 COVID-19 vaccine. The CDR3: CASIKRGKRLYGYTF. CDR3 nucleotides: TGTGCCAGCATTAAAAGGGGGAAACGACTCTATGGCTACACCTTC.